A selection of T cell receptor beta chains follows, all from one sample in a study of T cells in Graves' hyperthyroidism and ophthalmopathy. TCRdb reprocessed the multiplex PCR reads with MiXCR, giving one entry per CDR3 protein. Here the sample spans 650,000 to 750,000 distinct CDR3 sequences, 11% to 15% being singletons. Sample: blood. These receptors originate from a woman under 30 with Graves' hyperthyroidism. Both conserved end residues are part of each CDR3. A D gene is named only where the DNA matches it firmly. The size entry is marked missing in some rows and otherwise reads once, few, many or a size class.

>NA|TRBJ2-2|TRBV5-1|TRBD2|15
TGCGCCAGCAGTGGGGTAGCGGGAGAAGCCGGGGAGCTGTTTTTT
CASSGVAGEAGELFF
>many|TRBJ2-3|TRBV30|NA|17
TGTGCCTGGAGTGTTCCCCCCACACTCCAAACTCAAGATACGCAGTATTTT
CAWSVPPTLQTQDTQYF
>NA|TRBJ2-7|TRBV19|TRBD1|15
TGTGCCAGTAGTACCCCGGGACAGGGGGCAGGTGAGCAGTACTTC
CASSTPGQGAGEQYF
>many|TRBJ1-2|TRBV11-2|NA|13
TGTGCCAGCAGCACATGGACGGGGGAAGGCTACACCTTC
CASSTWTGEGYTF
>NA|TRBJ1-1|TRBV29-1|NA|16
TGCAGCGTCCGCAGGAGAATCCTGATGATGAACACTGAAGCTTTCTTT
CSVRRRILMMNTEAFF
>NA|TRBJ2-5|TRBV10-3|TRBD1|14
TGTGCCATCAGCGGGGGGACAGGGGAAGAGACCCAGTACTTC
CAISGGTGEETQYF
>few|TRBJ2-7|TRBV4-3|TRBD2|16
TGCGCCAGCAGCCAAGGCCTACTAGCGGTTCCCTACGAGCAGTACTTC
CASSQGLLAVPYEQYF
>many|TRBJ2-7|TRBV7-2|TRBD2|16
TGTGCCAGCAGCCGCGTCGATGGGACTAGCGGCTACGAGCAGTACTTC
CASSRVDGTSGYEQYF
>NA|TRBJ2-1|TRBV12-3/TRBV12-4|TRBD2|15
TGTGCCAGCAGTTTCACTAGCGGGAGATCTAGTGAGCAGTTCTTC
CASSFTSGRSSEQFF
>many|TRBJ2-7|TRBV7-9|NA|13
TGTGCCAGCAGCTTAGACAGCTCCTACGAGCAGTACTTC
CASSLDSSYEQYF
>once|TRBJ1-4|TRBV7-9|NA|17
TGTGCCAGCAGCTATACTACAACACTACCAACTAATGAAAAACTGTTTTTT
CASSYTTTLPTNEKLFF
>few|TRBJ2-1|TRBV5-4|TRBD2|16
TGTGCCAGCAGAGTGGCTAGCGGGTGGAAAGGCGATGAGCAGTTCTTC
CASRVASGWKGDEQFF
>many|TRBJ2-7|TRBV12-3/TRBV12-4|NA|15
TGTGCCAGCAGTTTAGGTAGCGAAAAGTCCTACGAGCAGTACTTC
CASSLGSEKSYEQYF
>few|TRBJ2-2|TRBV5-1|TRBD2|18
TGCGCCAGCGGCTACGGAGTAGCGGGGTTCGAGGGCACCGGGGGGCTGTTTTTT
CASGYGVAGFEGTGGLFF
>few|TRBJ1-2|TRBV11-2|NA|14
TGTGCCAGCAGTCCTCGGACCGATAACTATGGCTACACCTTC
CASSPRTDNYGYTF
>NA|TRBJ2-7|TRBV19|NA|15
TGTGCCAGTAGTGGAAGGGACGGACTAAACTACGAGCAGTACTTC
CASSGRDGLNYEQYF
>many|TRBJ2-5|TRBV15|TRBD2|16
TGTGCCACCAGCAGGTCAAGGCTAGCGGGTCAAGAGACCCAGTACTTC
CATSRSRLAGQETQYF
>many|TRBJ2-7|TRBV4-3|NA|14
TGCGCCAGCAGCCAAGATACAGGTACCTACGAGCAGTACTTC
CASSQDTGTYEQYF
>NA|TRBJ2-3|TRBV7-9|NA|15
TGTGCCATCCCCGGGAGCGGCAAAGGATCAGATACGCAGTATTTT
CAIPGSGKGSDTQYF
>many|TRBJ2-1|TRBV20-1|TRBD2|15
TGCAGTGCTAGGTATACGGCGGGAGGGCCCGATGAGCAGTTCTTC
CSARYTAGGPDEQFF
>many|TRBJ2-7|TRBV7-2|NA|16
TGTGCCAGCAGCTTAGCCCCGGGACCAACGGGATACGAGCAGTACTTC
CASSLAPGPTGYEQYF
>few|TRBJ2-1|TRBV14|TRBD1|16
TGTGCCAGCAGCCTGTACCGGGACAGGGCCTACAATGAGCAGTTCTTC
CASSLYRDRAYNEQFF
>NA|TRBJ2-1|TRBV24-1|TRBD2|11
TGTGCCGCGGGAGTCTTAAATGAGCAGTTCTTC
CAAGVLNEQFF
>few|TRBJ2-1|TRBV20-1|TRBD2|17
TGCAGTGCTAGGGACCTGGGACTAGCGGGAGGGCTCAATGAGCAGTTCTTC
CSARDLGLAGGLNEQFF
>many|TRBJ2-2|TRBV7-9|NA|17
TGTGCCAGCAGCTCTACACTGGTCTCGCGGAACACCGGGGAGCTGTTTTTT
CASSSTLVSRNTGELFF
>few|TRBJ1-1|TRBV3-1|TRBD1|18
TGTGCCAGCAGCCACCACTCCGGGACAGGGGACTTGAACACTGAAGCTTTCTTT
CASSHHSGTGDLNTEAFF
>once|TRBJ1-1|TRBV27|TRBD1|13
TGTGCCAGCAGTGACAGGGGTTGGATTGAAGCTTTCTTT
CASSDRGWIEAFF
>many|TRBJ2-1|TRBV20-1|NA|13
TGCAGTGCCACCGGGACTGATCTGGCTGGGCAGTTCTTC
CSATGTDLAGQFF
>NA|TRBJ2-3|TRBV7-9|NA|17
TGTGCCAGCAGCTACACACAGGGCTATTCTAGCACAGATACGCAGTATTTT
CASSYTQGYSSTDTQYF
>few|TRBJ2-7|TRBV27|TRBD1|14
TGTGCCACCACACCGGGACAGGGACGGTACGAGCAGTACTTC
CATTPGQGRYEQYF
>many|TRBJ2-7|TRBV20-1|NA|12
TGCAGTGCTAGCGACAGGAGCTACGAGCAGTACTTC
CSASDRSYEQYF
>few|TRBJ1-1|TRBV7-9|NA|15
TGTGCCAGCAGCAAGGGGGGAGGACCGCTCACTGAAGCTTTCTTT
CASSKGGGPLTEAFF
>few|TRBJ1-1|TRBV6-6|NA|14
TGTGCCAGCAGTTACTCCGGGGCCCTCCCTGAAGCTTTCTTT
CASSYSGALPEAFF
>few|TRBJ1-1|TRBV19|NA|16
TGTGCCAGTAGGGACTTCTTTCGGACGGACCACACTGAAGCTTTCTTT
CASRDFFRTDHTEAFF
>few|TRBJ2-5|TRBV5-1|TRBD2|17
TGCGCCAGCCGTTCCAGGGGTCCTAGCGGGAAATTAGAGACCCAGTACTTC
CASRSRGPSGKLETQYF
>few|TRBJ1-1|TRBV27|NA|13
TGTGCCAGCAGTCGCAGCTGGAGCACTGAAGCTTTCTTT
CASSRSWSTEAFF
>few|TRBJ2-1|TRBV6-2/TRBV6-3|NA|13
TGTGCCAGCAGTTTATCCGGGACCCGTACGCAGTTCTTC
CASSLSGTRTQFF
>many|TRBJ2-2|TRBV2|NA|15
TGTGCCAGCAGTGACTACGGGAGTCCGATAGGGGAGCTGTTTTTT
CASSDYGSPIGELFF
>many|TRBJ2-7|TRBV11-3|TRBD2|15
TGTGCCAGCAGCTGCCTGGGAGCGGGAACCTACGAGCAGTACTTC
CASSCLGAGTYEQYF
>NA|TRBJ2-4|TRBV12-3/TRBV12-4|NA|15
TGTGCCAGCAGCCGAGGACTACTAGCCAAAAACATTCAGTACTTC
CASSRGLLAKNIQYF
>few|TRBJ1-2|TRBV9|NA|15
TGTGCCAGCAGCGTAGAACCTAAGGGGATGAGTGGCTACACCTTC
CASSVEPKGMSGYTF
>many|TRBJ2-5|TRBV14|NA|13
TGTGCCAGCAGCCAAGCGGGCCAAGAGACCCAGTACTTC
CASSQAGQETQYF
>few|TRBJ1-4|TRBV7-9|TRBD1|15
TGTGCCAGCAGCTCAGGCGACAGGGAAAATGAAAAACTGTTTTTT
CASSSGDRENEKLFF
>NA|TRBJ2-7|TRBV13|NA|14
TGTGCCAGCAGTTTGCGTGTCGGGGGCTACGAGCAGTACTTC
CASSLRVGGYEQYF
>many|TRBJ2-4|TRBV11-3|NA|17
TGTGCCAGCAGCCCACAGGGATGGATGGAGGTTGAAAACATTCAGTACTTC
CASSPQGWMEVENIQYF